This TCR beta chain emerged from a study of blood T cell repertoires in COVID-19. This CDR3 region has 16 residues. V lost 6 bases, J lost 0 bases, and 15 bases lay in between. CDR1 and CDR2 from the germline V gene are SGHNT and YENEEA. Some clones are missing from TCRdb's copy, which holds only in-frame ones; the method was immunoSEQ multiplex PCR. The profile shows a few hundred thousand clones, 90% of them singletons. The rearrangement uses TRBV11-3 and TRBJ1-3, with a tentative D call TRBD1 (5 bases). This sequence originates from an older woman with COVID-19, enrolled during active disease. The sample comprised peripheral blood. The CDR3 loop reads CASSWPGQNSGNTIYF. DNA of the CDR3: TGTGCCAGCAGTTGGCCAGGGCAAAACTCTGGAAACACCATATATTTT.